This T cell receptor beta chain was sequenced in a study of blood T cells in healthy people across ages. The CDR3 contains 15 residues. Germline V gene lookup returns CDR1 MNHNY and CDR2 SVGAGI (reference sequence). The germline V and J ends were trimmed by 0 bases and 4 bases, with 13 bases remaining between them. Drawing of peripheral blood yielded roughly 9.3 milliliters from each donor. With a J-beta primer mix and a sample-barcoded 5' primer, a second PCR ran 7 to 11 cycles. Each CDR3 protein gets one entry after TCRdb re-called the 5' RACE reads with MiXCR. The sample consists of approximately 1,700,000 distinct CDR3 sequences, about 39% of them appearing once.

The receptor's source is a human donor in good health. V is TRBV6-6 and J is TRBJ2-7; D gene uncertain. The specimen sequenced was blood. CDR3 coding DNA: TGTGCCAGCAGTTACTCTACCCACGCAGGATACGAGCAGTACTTC. Translating gives CASSYSTHAGYEQYF.